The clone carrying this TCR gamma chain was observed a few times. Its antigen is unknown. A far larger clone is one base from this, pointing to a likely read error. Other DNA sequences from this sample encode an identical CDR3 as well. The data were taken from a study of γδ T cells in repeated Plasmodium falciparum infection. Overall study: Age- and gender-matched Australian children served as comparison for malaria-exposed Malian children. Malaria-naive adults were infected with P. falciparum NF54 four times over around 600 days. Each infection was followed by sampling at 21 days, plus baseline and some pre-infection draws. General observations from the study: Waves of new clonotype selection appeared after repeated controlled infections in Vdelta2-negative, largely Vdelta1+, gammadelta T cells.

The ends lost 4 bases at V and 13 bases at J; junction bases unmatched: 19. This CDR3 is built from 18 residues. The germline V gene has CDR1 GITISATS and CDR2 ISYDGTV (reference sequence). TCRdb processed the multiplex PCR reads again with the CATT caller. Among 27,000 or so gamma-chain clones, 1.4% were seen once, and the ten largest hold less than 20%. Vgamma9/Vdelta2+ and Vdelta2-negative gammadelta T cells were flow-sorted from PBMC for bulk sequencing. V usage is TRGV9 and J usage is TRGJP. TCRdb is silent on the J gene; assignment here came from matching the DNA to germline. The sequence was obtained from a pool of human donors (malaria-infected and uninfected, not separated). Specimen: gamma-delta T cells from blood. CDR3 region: CALWDLQEVVLGKKIKVF. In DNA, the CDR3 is TGTGCCTTGTGGGACCTGCAAGAGGTAGTGTTAGGCAAAAAAATCAAGGTATTT.